The clone carrying this T cell receptor (beta chain) has more than one count but fewer than ten. These data are taken from a study of T-cell reconstitution after alpha-beta-depleted transplantation in children. CDR3 size: 16 residues. Germline V gene lookup returns CDR1 SEHNR and CDR2 FQNEAQ (reference sequence). With 7 bases removed from V and 0 bases from J, the gap between germline ends came to 17 bases. This sample's TCRbeta library carried unique molecular identifier barcodes. TCRdb fed the PCR reads into MiXCR, producing one record per CDR3 protein. The data show about 500,000 distinct CDR3 sequences, around a third seen once.

This specimen was PBMCs from the stem cell graft donor, taken from the stem cell graft. This chain uses TRBV7-9 with TRBJ2-3; D is ambiguous. The origin of this receptor is a human donor who donated a stem cell graft to a child with aplastic anemia. CDR3 nucleotide sequence: TGTGCCAGCACCCCTTGGGGTGAGATTAGCACAGATACGCAGTATTTT. Its protein is CASTPWGEISTDTQYF.